Listed below are T cell receptor beta chains from one sample, sequenced in a study of cytomegalovirus exposure and HLA in healthy donors. Sequencing was performed with immunoSEQ multiplex PCR; in TCRdb, only in-frame clones are kept and a portion is missing. The repertoire holds roughly 200,000 clones, with about 69% as singletons. Sequenced input: PBMCs. The receptor set was obtained from a male donor in good health and CMV-seronegative. Each CDR3 is given with its conserved first and last residue. The D gene is left open where the match is weak. Clone size is not always given. Where it is, it says once, few, many or a class for expanded clones.

CDR3nt: TGTGCCATCAGCGGGGGGGAAGGGAATCAGCCCCAGCATTTT
CDR3aa: CAISGGEGNQPQHF
abundance: NA
d_gene: NA
j_gene: TRBJ1-5
v_gene: TRBV10-3

CDR3nt: TGTGCCAGCAGTGAAAGGAGGGGAGGGGACACCGGGGAGCTGTTTTTT
CDR3aa: CASSERRGGDTGELFF
abundance: NA
d_gene: TRBD2
j_gene: TRBJ2-2
v_gene: TRBV2

CDR3nt: TGTGCCAGCAGTGTGTGGCGGGGGACCTACGAGCAGTACTTC
CDR3aa: CASSVWRGTYEQYF
abundance: NA
d_gene: TRBD2
j_gene: TRBJ2-7
v_gene: TRBV6-1

CDR3nt: TGTGCCAGCAGTTTAGGGCCCCTCGGTCAATACTTC
CDR3aa: CASSLGPLGQYF
abundance: few
d_gene: NA
j_gene: TRBJ2-7
v_gene: TRBV28

CDR3nt: TGTGCCACTCAGGCCCCTGGCGGTCGGGGCTACGAGCAGTACTTC
CDR3aa: CATQAPGGRGYEQYF
abundance: NA
d_gene: NA
j_gene: TRBJ2-7
v_gene: TRBV6-1

CDR3nt: TGTGCCAGTACACCAGGGTCCTCCGAGCAGTACTTC
CDR3aa: CASTPGSSEQYF
abundance: once
d_gene: NA
j_gene: TRBJ2-7
v_gene: TRBV6-6

CDR3nt: TGTGCCAGCAGTTACCTTCGGACAGGGCAGCAAGAGACCCAGTACTTC
CDR3aa: CASSYLRTGQQETQYF
abundance: NA
d_gene: TRBD1
j_gene: TRBJ2-5
v_gene: TRBV6-6

CDR3nt: TGTGCCAGCAGTTTATTTGGTGGAGGGGAGGCAGATACGCAGTATTTT
CDR3aa: CASSLFGGGEADTQYF
abundance: NA
d_gene: NA
j_gene: TRBJ2-3
v_gene: TRBV27

CDR3nt: TGTGCCTGGACTGTGGACAGCCTCAGCTCCTACGAGCAGTACTTC
CDR3aa: CAWTVDSLSSYEQYF
abundance: NA
d_gene: NA
j_gene: TRBJ2-7
v_gene: TRBV30

CDR3nt: TGTGCCTGGAGCCACGGACTAGCGGACAATGAGCAGTTCTTC
CDR3aa: CAWSHGLADNEQFF
abundance: NA
d_gene: TRBD2
j_gene: TRBJ2-1
v_gene: TRBV30

CDR3nt: TGTGCCAGCAGCCCGACTACCAGTTTCAGCAATCAGCCCCAGCATTTT
CDR3aa: CASSPTTSFSNQPQHF
abundance: NA
d_gene: NA
j_gene: TRBJ1-5
v_gene: TRBV7-9

CDR3nt: TGCGCCAGCAGCCAAGTATTCGTCGCGGGAGGCTCCTACAATGAGCAGTTCTTC
CDR3aa: CASSQVFVAGGSYNEQFF
abundance: few
d_gene: TRBD2
j_gene: TRBJ2-1
v_gene: TRBV4-3

CDR3nt: TGTGCCTGGAGTTCGGGACAGCCCAATCAGCCCCAGCATTTT
CDR3aa: CAWSSGQPNQPQHF
abundance: few
d_gene: TRBD1
j_gene: TRBJ1-5
v_gene: TRBV30

CDR3nt: TGTGCTAGTGGTTTGCCCTCAGACAGGGACTCCTACGAGCAGTACTTC
CDR3aa: CASGLPSDRDSYEQYF
abundance: once
d_gene: TRBD1
j_gene: TRBJ2-7
v_gene: TRBV12-5

CDR3nt: TGTGCCAGCAGCCTCTCGGGAGGGTACACTGAAGCTTTCTTT
CDR3aa: CASSLSGGYTEAFF
abundance: NA
d_gene: NA
j_gene: TRBJ1-1
v_gene: TRBV4-2

CDR3nt: TGTGCCAGTAGTATCTGGGACAGGGGAAATTCACCCCTCCACTTT
CDR3aa: CASSIWDRGNSPLHF
abundance: NA
d_gene: TRBD1
j_gene: TRBJ1-6
v_gene: TRBV19

CDR3nt: TGTGCCAGCAGTTCGTTACAAATATATCAGCCCCAGCATTTT
CDR3aa: CASSSLQIYQPQHF
abundance: NA
d_gene: NA
j_gene: TRBJ1-5
v_gene: TRBV28

CDR3nt: TGTGCCAGCAGTGAGAGAAGGGACAGGGATACTTATGGCTACACCTTC
CDR3aa: CASSERRDRDTYGYTF
abundance: NA
d_gene: TRBD1
j_gene: TRBJ1-2
v_gene: TRBV25-1

CDR3nt: TGTGCCAGCAGTCCCTCAGGACTAGCGGGAACCTACGAGCAGTACTTC
CDR3aa: CASSPSGLAGTYEQYF
abundance: few
d_gene: TRBD2
j_gene: TRBJ2-7
v_gene: TRBV6-6

CDR3nt: TGTGCCAGCAGTTCCCCTACCCTCTACAACATTCAGTACTTC
CDR3aa: CASSSPTLYNIQYF
abundance: NA
d_gene: NA
j_gene: TRBJ2-4
v_gene: TRBV28

CDR3nt: TGCGCCAGCAGCCAAGTCGGGCAGGGTCGGGAGCCCCAGCATTTT
CDR3aa: CASSQVGQGREPQHF
abundance: NA
d_gene: NA
j_gene: TRBJ1-5
v_gene: TRBV4-1

CDR3nt: TGTGCCAGCAGTTCAGGCTCCTTTTACCAGTACTTC
CDR3aa: CASSSGSFYQYF
abundance: NA
d_gene: NA
j_gene: TRBJ2-4
v_gene: TRBV25-1